Below, 28 T cell receptor beta chains from the same sample are listed, as sequenced in a study of T cell responses to AZD1222 COVID-19 vaccine. Data came from immunoSEQ multiplex PCR; TCRdb stores just in-frame clones and leaves some out. The data show about 160,000 clones, with roughly 90% seen just once and about 4.5% held by the top ten. The source was peripheral blood, collected 28 days after the second AZD1222 dose. These receptors came from an adult who received the AZD1222 COVID-19 vaccine.

The CDR3 bases are TGTGCCAGTAGTGTAACAGCCAAGACTGAAGCTTTCTTT. Translation: CASSVTAKTEAFF. The rearrangement joins TRBV19 to TRBJ1-1; D not resolved. CDR1 and CDR2 (germline): LNHDA, SQIVND (reference sequence). The ends were cut back, 5 bases at V and 5 bases at J, with 12 bases in the middle. CDR3 length: 13 residues.

The rearrangement links TRBV9 to TRBJ1-6; unclear D gene. The CDR3 runs 14 residues. Trimming removed 0 bases from V and 9 bases from J, with 10 bases in between. Germline lookup yields CDR1 SGDLS and CDR2 YYNGEE. The CDR3 nucleotides are TGTGCCAGCAGCGTAGGGCGGGGTGGTTCACCCCTCCACTTT. It encodes CASSVGRGGSPLHF.

The genes are TRBV6-5 and TRBJ1-4; D perhaps matches TRBD1 (6 bases). Germline V CDR1 and CDR2: MNHEY, SVGAGI. This CDR3 has 14 residues. Trimming left V 7 bases short and J 1 base short, with 10 bases between. The CDR3 coding sequence is TGTGCCAGCACCCCGACAGGAACTAATGAAAAACTGTTTTTT. This gives the protein CASTPTGTNEKLFF.

The chain combines TRBV7-9 with TRBJ1-4; D not resolved. The germline V gene encodes CDR1 SEHNR and CDR2 FQNEAQ (reference sequence). V lost 5 bases and J lost 0, with 10 bases in between. The CDR3 totals 15 residues. The chain's CDR3 is CASSLFTTTNEKLFF. The CDR3 DNA follows: TGTGCCAGCAGCCTTTTTACCACAACTAATGAAAAACTGTTTTTT.

The chain has TRBV6-5 and TRBJ1-2, with TRBD1 as a possible D gene (5 bases). Germline CDR1 is MNHEY and CDR2 is SVGAGI. The V gene lost 6 bases and the J gene lost 6 bases, with 20 bases spanning the gap. The CDR3 runs to 15 residues. DNA of the CDR3: TGTGCCAGCAGCCCCAAGGCGGGGCCGGGCAATGGCTACACCTTC. This gives the protein CASSPKAGPGNGYTF.

The gene calls are TRBV29-1 and TRBJ2-5; 9 nucleotides match TRBD2. This CDR3 is built from 18 residues. Germline V CDR1 and CDR2: SQVTM, ANQGSEA. V lost 7 bases and J lost 4; bases outside the gene matches: 22. The CDR3 DNA is TGCAGCGCCCTGTTTTTTGCGGGGGGGCGACATTCAGGAGAGACCCAGTACTTC. Residues: CSALFFAGGRHSGETQYF.

V and J are TRBV6-1 and TRBJ2-1; the match to TRBD2 covers 9 bases. Germline V gene data show CDR1 as MNHNS and CDR2 as SASEGT. This CDR3 has 17 amino acids. The trim removed 0 bases at V and 6 bases at J, leaving 9 bases unmatched. CDR3 DNA sequence: TGTGCCAGCAGTGAAGCGAGTGGCGGGGGGGCTGGCAATGAGCAGTTCTTC. The encoded protein is CASSEASGGGAGNEQFF.

This clone was seen a handful of times. The J gene is TRBJ1-2, the V gene TRBV5-4; possibly TRBD1 for D (5 bases). This CDR3 contains 14 residues. The germline V gene has CDR1 SGHNT and CDR2 YYREEE (reference sequence). Trimming shortened V by 3 bases and J by 7 bases, and 16 bases separated the two germline ends. CDR3 sequence: CASSYLQGWAGYTF. As DNA, the CDR3 is TGTGCCAGCAGCTACCTCCAGGGTTGGGCTGGCTACACCTTC.

This clone was counted a single time. The V gene is TRBV5-4, the J gene TRBJ1-1, with D perhaps TRBD1 (5 bases). The CDR3 contains 16 residues. Germline values: CDR1 SGHNT, CDR2 YYREEE (reference sequence). Trimming took off 3 bases at V and 2 bases at J, with 17 bases between the two ends. The CDR3 region has the DNA TGTGCCAGCAGCTCAGGGAAATCAGGGATAAACACTGAAGCTTTCTTT. It encodes CASSSGKSGINTEAFF. Combining the CDR3 with reference TRBV5-4 and TRBJ1-1 gives the whole variable domain ETGVTQSPTHLIKTRGQQVTLRCSSQSGHNTVSWYQQALGQGPQFIFQYYREEENGRGNFPPRFSGLQFPNYSSELNVNALELDDSALYLCASSSGKSGINTEAFFGQGTRLTVV.

The rearrangement links TRBV5-1 to TRBJ1-2; 7 bases align to TRBD1. This CDR3 is 14 amino acids long. Germline V gene sequence: CDR1 SGHRS, CDR2 YFSETQ. With 4 bases clipped from V and 8 bases from J, the junction kept 11 bases outside the gene matches. DNA of the CDR3: TGCGCCAGCAGCCCAGGGGGGGTTCTTGACGGCTACACCTTC. Amino acids: CASSPGGVLDGYTF.

The chain has TRBV6-5 and TRBJ1-6; 7 bases are a match to TRBD1. Trimming at V came to 6 bases and at J to 11 bases, leaving 10 bases not matched to a gene. The CDR3 is 14 amino acids. Germline lookup yields CDR1 MNHEY and CDR2 SVGAGI. CDR3 nucleotide sequence: TGTGCCAGCAGCCATAGGGGGCTATCGGCACCCCTCCACTTT. It translates to CASSHRGLSAPLHF.

The chain employs TRBV5-1 and TRBJ2-7, with D possibly TRBD1 on 5 matching bases. The ends were cut back, 0 bases at V and 2 bases at J, with 9 bases in the middle. This CDR3 has 14 amino acids. Germline V CDR1 and CDR2: SGHRS, YFSETQ. CDR3 in amino acids: CASSLVQGTYEQYF. The CDR3 region has the DNA TGCGCCAGCAGCTTGGTCCAGGGCACCTACGAGCAGTACTTC.

The chain is built from TRBV18 and TRBJ1-5, with D tentatively TRBD1 (5 bases). Germline V gives CDR1 KGHSH, CDR2 LQKENI. Trimming shortened V by 6 bases and J by 3 bases, and 15 bases separated the two germline ends. This CDR3 spans 15 amino acids. CDR3 nucleotide sequence: TGTGCCAGCTCCCCCGCCCAGGGCCACAATCAGCCCCAGCATTTT. It specifies CASSPAQGHNQPQHF.

The gene calls are TRBV27 and TRBJ1-6; D call uncertain. This CDR3 has 13 residues. V was cut by 2 bases and J by 7 bases, with 6 bases left in between. Germline loops: CDR1 MNHEY, CDR2 SMNVEV (reference sequence). The CDR3 bases are TGTGCCAGCAGTTTAGGTCGGAATTCACCCCTCCACTTT. It is translated as CASSLGRNSPLHF.

In its sample, this clone was seen once. The chain has TRBV5-1 and TRBJ2-2; D is unclear. The germline V gene encodes CDR1 SGHRS and CDR2 YFSETQ. The CDR3 is 12 residues long. Between the trimmed V and J ends, which lost 6 bases and 3 bases, there was a span of 6 bases. The CDR3 sequence is CASKVDTGELFF. In DNA, the CDR3 is TGCGCCAGCAAGGTCGACACCGGGGAGCTGTTTTTT.

This clone was seen more than once but under ten times. This sample includes further DNA sequences coding for the same CDR3. J is TRBJ2-7 and V is TRBV3-1 (or the pseudogene TRBV3-2); no clear D gene. This CDR3 is 13 amino acids long. Trimming pared 3 bases from V and 2 bases from J, leaving 8 bases between. Germline V gene lookup returns CDR1 LGHDT and CDR2 YNNKEL (reference sequence). The CDR3 reads CASSQGSAYEQYF. DNA of the CDR3: TGTGCCAGCAGCCAGGGGTCAGCCTACGAGCAGTACTTC.

V and J are TRBV18 and TRBJ1-2, with no clear D. Per germline, CDR1 KGHSH and CDR2 LQKENI. V was cut by 2 bases and J by 4 bases, with 11 bases left in between. CDR3 length: 14 residues. CDR3 loop: CASSPGDSLYGYTF. CDR3 sequence (DNA): TGTGCCAGCTCACCAGGGGATTCCCTCTATGGCTACACCTTC.

The V gene is TRBV14, the J gene TRBJ2-3; TRBD2 is a possible D gene (5 bases). Deletions cut 4 bases from V and 4 bases from J, with 24 bases between. Germline CDR1 is SGHDN and CDR2 is FVKESK. The CDR3 totals 18 residues. In nucleotides, the CDR3 is TGTGCCAGCAGCCCCACTAGGGAACCATACCCCGTCGCAGATACGCAGTATTTT. It specifies CASSPTREPYPVADTQYF.

The chain is built from TRBV19 and TRBJ1-2; TRBD1 aligns across 7 bases. V lost 5 bases, J lost 2 bases, and 8 bases stayed unmatched. This CDR3 has 15 residues. Germline CDR1 reads LNHDA; CDR2 reads SQIVND (reference sequence). The CDR3 protein is CASSHNRGENYGYTF. As DNA, the CDR3 is TGTGCCAGTAGTCATAACAGGGGCGAGAACTATGGCTACACCTTC.

The V and J genes are TRBV19 and TRBJ2-5; D is possibly TRBD1 (5 bases). V was cut by 3 bases and J by 1 base, with 9 bases left in between. The CDR3 extends over 14 amino acids. In germline, CDR1 is LNHDA, CDR2 SQIVND (reference sequence). The CDR3, as DNA: TGTGCCAGTAGTATCGCAGACAGCCAAGAGACCCAGTACTTC. Translation gives CASSIADSQETQYF.

This chain uses TRBV5-1 with TRBJ2-2; D might be TRBD1 (6 bases). Germline CDR1 reads SGHRS; CDR2 reads YFSETQ. The ends were cut back, 3 bases at V and 1 base at J, with 13 bases in the middle. The CDR3 is 16 amino acids. The CDR3 DNA follows: TGCGCCAGCAGCTCCAAAACAGGGAGGAACACCGGGGAGCTGTTTTTT. Translated: CASSSKTGRNTGELFF.

The chain carries TRBV5-4 and TRBJ2-1, with D perhaps assigned TRBD1 or TRBD2 (5 bases each). CDR3 length: 16 residues. Germline CDR1 reads SGHNT; CDR2 reads YYREEE (reference sequence). V gave up 6 bases and J gave up 0 bases, with 16 bases separating them. As DNA, the CDR3 is TGTGCCAGCAAACCTCGGGGCGGAAGCTCCTACAATGAGCAGTTCTTC. This codes for CASKPRGGSSYNEQFF.

The rearrangement uses TRBV12-5 and TRBJ1-3; a possible D gene is TRBD1 (5 bases). The V gene's germline CDR1 is LGHNT and CDR2 FRNRAP. V was clipped by 0 bases and J by 0 bases, with 9 bases between them. The CDR3 has 16 amino acids. CDR3 sequence (DNA): TGTGCTAGTGGTTTGGTAGGAAGGGGCTCTGGAAACACCATATATTTT. This sequence encodes CASGLVGRGSGNTIYF.

V is TRBV18 and J is TRBJ1-1, with D perhaps TRBD1 (6 bases). Germline V gene sequence: CDR1 KGHSH, CDR2 LQKENI. Between the trimmed V and J ends, which lost 2 bases and 4 bases, there was a span of 20 bases. The CDR3 contains 17 residues. The CDR3 sequence: CASSPSGGRSWGTEAFF. The DNA for the CDR3 is TGTGCCAGCTCACCATCGGGGGGGCGGTCGTGGGGCACTGAAGCTTTCTTT.

This chain joins TRBV3-1 (or the pseudogene TRBV3-2) and TRBJ2-1; no reliable D call. This CDR3 is built from 12 residues. Germline V gene lookup returns CDR1 LGHDT and CDR2 YNNKEL (reference sequence). Trimming shortened V by 6 bases and J by 0 bases, and 3 bases separated the two germline ends. The CDR3 is CASRSSYNEQFF. The CDR3 DNA follows: TGTGCCAGCAGAAGCTCCTACAATGAGCAGTTCTTC.

The gene calls are TRBV5-6 and TRBJ2-1; unclear D gene. V was pared by 1 base and J by 3 bases, with 5 bases between. This CDR3 is built from 13 residues. The V gene's germline CDR1 is SGHDT and CDR2 YYEEEE. For the CDR3, the DNA is TGTGCCAGCAGCTTGCCTAGCTACAATGAGCAGTTCTTC. As protein: CASSLPSYNEQFF.

This sequence joins TRBV6-5 and TRBJ1-6; D is unclear. The CDR3 is 13 residues long. Trimming took off 2 bases at V and 5 bases at J, with 4 bases between the two ends. Germline V gene lookup returns CDR1 MNHEY and CDR2 SVGAGI. CDR3 nucleotides: TGTGCCAGCAGTTACGGGAATAATTCACCCCTCCACTTT. This gives the protein CASSYGNNSPLHF.

The chain uses TRBV21-1 and TRBJ1-5. TRBV21-1 is a pseudogene segment. The CDR3 covers 19 residues. CDR3 region: CASSKGVKRGQGSNQPQHF. The CDR3 DNA reads as TGTGCCAGCAGCAAAGGGGTGAAACGGGGCCAGGGTAGCAATCAGCCCCAGCATTTT.